The sample holds many counts of the clone carrying this T cell receptor (beta chain). What it binds is unknown. This record belongs to a study of neurological immune-mediated disorders. Synthesis of cDNA used 5'RACE (with 10-nucleotide random UMIs). TCRdb reprocessed the 5' RACE reads via MiXCR and lists one record per CDR3 protein. The sample records fewer than 60,000 distinct CDR3 sequences, 10% being singletons. V was clipped by 3 bases and J by 3 bases, with 27 bases between them. The CDR3 covers 20 residues. Germline-derived CDR1 and CDR2 are MDHEN and SYDVKM. Unsorted libraries were prepared from 2 million PBMCs that had been stored at -80 C. Findings and limits, study-wide: Multiple sclerosis was found to have the least TCR clonal expansion, below healthy controls, and HTLV-1-associated myelopathy the most. Expanded clones shared no identical CDR3 amino acid sequences across subjects, which suggested private TCR-beta repertoires in all groups.

This sequence was found in a man between 65 and 85 years old with HTLV-1-associated myelopathy (HAM/TSP). The chain joins TRBV28 to TRBJ2-1; a weak D match, TRBD2 (5 bases). The source material was PBMCs. This CDR3 is CASSLSSSGAGVGGYNEQFF. The DNA of the CDR3 is TGTGCCAGCAGTTTGAGTTCGAGCGGAGCCGGGGTAGGTGGCTACAATGAGCAGTTCTTC.